These T cell receptor beta chains were read from a single sample in a study of patients and donors after allogeneic stem cell transplantation. Via MiXCR, TCRdb re-called the RT-PCR reads, giving one row per CDR3 protein. This sample has some 880,000 distinct CDR3 sequences; under 20% occur once, and the top ten carry 6%. Sequenced sample: blood, either unsorted or a sorted T cell fraction (not recorded which). The receptors come from a human donor who was either an allogeneic HSCT recipient or a stem cell or donor lymphocyte infusion donor (not recorded which). It is not recorded whose cells these are; they may come from a transplant donor. Each CDR3 is given with its conserved first and last residue. The order of the fields is D gene, J gene, V gene, clone size, CDR3 DNA, CDR3 protein. The D gene is left open where the match is weak. The size of a clone is reported for some rows only, either as once, few or many, or as a class for expanded clones.

TRBD1 | TRBJ1-6 | TRBV20-1 | few | TGCAGTGCTAGAGAGGACAGGGGTTCGCATAATTCACCCCTCCACTTT | CSAREDRGSHNSPLHF
- | TRBJ1-2 | TRBV28 | - | TGTGCCAGCAGTTCGACAGTCGGCTACACCTTC | CASSSTVGYTF
TRBD1 | TRBJ1-2 | TRBV29-1 | - | TGCAGCGTAGCCCCCGGGACAGCCCTATATGGCTACACCTTC | CSVAPGTALYGYTF
- | TRBJ2-1 | TRBV23-1 | - | TGCGCCAGCAGTCAATCGAGGCAGGGCCCAGGGAATGAGCAGTTCTTC | CASSQSRQGPGNEQFF
- | TRBJ2-2 | TRBV3-1 | - | TGTGCCAGCAGCCAAGTGGGAGGAACTACCGGGGAGCTGTTTTTT | CASSQVGGTTGELFF
- | TRBJ2-3 | TRBV4-1 | - | TGCGCCAGCAGCCCCCCAGCGTTTAGCACAGATACGCAGTATTTT | CASSPPAFSTDTQYF
- | TRBJ2-5 | TRBV3-1 | - | TGTGCCAGCAGCCCCCGGAGGGGGAAAGAGACCCAGTACTTC | CASSPRRGKETQYF
- | TRBJ1-5 | TRBV12-3/TRBV12-4 | - | TGTGCCAGCAGTCCGGGGGGGTTAGTTCATCAGCCCCAGCATTTT | CASSPGGLVHQPQHF
- | TRBJ2-2 | TRBV12-3/TRBV12-4 | - | TGTGCCACCCGGGGACGGGGGCCGAACACCGGGGAGCTGTTTTTT | CATRGRGPNTGELFF
- | TRBJ2-1 | TRBV21-1 | few | TGTGCCAGCAGCTCGCGGGGGGGTTACAATGAGCAGTTCTTC | CASSSRGGYNEQFF
TRBD2 | TRBJ2-1 | TRBV12-3/TRBV12-4 | - | TGTGCCAGCAGTTTGGGGACTAGCCCTTACAATGAGCAGTTCTTC | CASSLGTSPYNEQFF
TRBD2 | TRBJ2-3 | TRBV29-1 | few | TGCAGCGTTGAAAGGTTCGGACTAGCGGAGAGCACAGATACGCAGTATTTT | CSVERFGLAESTDTQYF
- | TRBJ2-1 | TRBV29-1 | few | TGCAGCGTTGAAGATCTTTTAGGACTACCGAGCTCCTACAATGAGCAGTTCTTC | CSVEDLLGLPSSYNEQFF
- | TRBJ1-1 | TRBV2 | many | TGTGCCAGCAGTGGGGGCTGGAACACTGAAGCTTTCTTT | CASSGGWNTEAFF
- | TRBJ2-7 | TRBV25-1 | few | TGTGCCAGCAGGGCAGGGGTCGAGCAGTACTTC | CASRAGVEQYF
TRBD2 | TRBJ2-1 | TRBV20-1 | - | TGCAGTGCTGAGACTAGCTCGTCCTCCTACAATGAGCAGTTCTTC | CSAETSSSSYNEQFF
- | TRBJ1-2 | TRBV19 | - | TGTGCCAGTACCAAGACCGGGGCAGGGCGCTACACCTTC | CASTKTGAGRYTF
- | TRBJ1-4 | TRBV5-1 | - | TGCGCCAGCAGCGCGACAGTGGGGATGAATGAAAAACTGTTTTTT | CASSATVGMNEKLFF
- | TRBJ2-7 | TRBV20-1 | few | TGCAGTGCTAGAGTGGCGAAAGGAGTTGAGCAGTACTTC | CSARVAKGVEQYF
- | TRBJ1-5 | TRBV12-3/TRBV12-4 | few | TGTGCCAGCAGTTTATCCGAGGGGACCCACAATCAGCCCCAGCATTTT | CASSLSEGTHNQPQHF
- | TRBJ2-2 | TRBV12-3/TRBV12-4 | few | TGTGCCAGCAGGGACCTCTTGGGGGCCGGGGAGCTGTTTTTT | CASRDLLGAGELFF
TRBD1 | TRBJ2-7 | TRBV6-5 | few | TGTGCCAGCAGTTACACTCTAGGACAGGGGGTTCGAGATTCCGAGCAGTACTTC | CASSYTLGQGVRDSEQYF
- | TRBJ2-7 | TRBV12-3/TRBV12-4 | few | TGTGCCAGCAGTTCCCGCTGGCCCTACGAGCAGTACTTC | CASSSRWPYEQYF
- | TRBJ2-5 | TRBV5-6 | once | TGTGCCAGCAGCTTTGAGGCCAGGGGCTTCGGGACCCAGTACTTC | CASSFEARGFGTQYF
TRBD1 | TRBJ1-1 | TRBV5-1 | many | TGCGCCAGCAGCGCGAAAACAGGGGGAAGCACTGAAGCTTTCTTT | CASSAKTGGSTEAFF
- | TRBJ1-1 | TRBV6-1 | few | TGTGCCAGCAGTGAGGGACATTTCATGAACACTGAAGCTTTCTTT | CASSEGHFMNTEAFF
- | TRBJ1-2 | TRBV5-1 | - | TGCGCCAGCAGCTCTACCTCAGATTTCAGCTACACCTTC | CASSSTSDFSYTF
TRBD1 | TRBJ1-1 | TRBV2 | few | TGTGCCAGCAGACCCCCGACAGGGGGGACTGAAGCTTTCTTT | CASRPPTGGTEAFF
- | TRBJ2-7 | TRBV24-1 | few | TGTGCCACCAGTGACGCCTCCTACGAGCAGTACTTC | CATSDASYEQYF
TRBD1 | TRBJ1-1 | TRBV10-3 | few | TGTGCCATTGCAGGGGGCACTGAAGCTTTCTTT | CAIAGGTEAFF
- | TRBJ2-5 | TRBV27 | - | TGTGCCAGCAGTTTACATCAGAGTAACCAAGAGACCCAGTACTTC | CASSLHQSNQETQYF
- | TRBJ1-5 | TRBV11-1 | - | TGTGCCAGCAGCCTTAACGGGGAGAATCAGCCCCAGCATTTT | CASSLNGENQPQHF